Listed below are T cell receptor beta chains from one sample, sequenced in a study of blood T cell repertoires in COVID-19. Only in-frame clones appear in the TCRdb table, and some are missing; sequencing was by immunoSEQ multiplex PCR. The sample carries fewer than 500,000 clones, 87% recorded once. Sequencing was performed on PBMCs or T cells enriched from blood (not recorded which). All receptors derive from a woman aged 18-35 years with acute COVID-19. Each CDR3 is given with its conserved first and last residue. A D gene is named only where the DNA matches it firmly. Size is omitted from some rows. Given values are once, few, many or a class for expanded clones.

abundance	j_gene	d_gene	v_gene	CDR3aa	CDR3nt
NA	TRBJ1-5	NA	TRBV27	CASSTGTYNQPQHF	TGTGCCAGCAGCACCGGGACATACAATCAGCCCCAGCATTTT
NA	TRBJ1-1	NA	TRBV5-5	CASSFRWTENTEAFF	TGTGCCAGCAGCTTCCGTTGGACAGAGAACACTGAAGCTTTCTTT
NA	TRBJ2-1	NA	TRBV29-1	CSVEYRGGLGNEQFF	TGCAGCGTTGAATATAGGGGGGGTCTAGGAAATGAGCAGTTCTTC
NA	TRBJ1-1	NA	TRBV12-3/TRBV12-4	CASSWSGGDAAFF	TGTGCCAGCAGTTGGTCAGGAGGGGATGCAGCTTTCTTT
NA	TRBJ1-5	TRBD1	TRBV10-3	CAISRDSSNQPQHF	TGTGCCATCAGCCGGGACAGTAGCAATCAGCCCCAGCATTTT
NA	TRBJ2-7	NA	TRBV7-9	CASSRDTGTYEQYF	TGTGCCAGCAGCCGAGATACGGGGACCTACGAGCAGTACTTC
NA	TRBJ2-3	NA	TRBV6-5	CASRLGATFNTQYF	TGTGCCAGCCGATTGGGGGCCACCTTCAATACGCAGTATTTT
NA	TRBJ2-1	NA	TRBV7-2	CASSLSLSSYEQFF	TGTGCCAGCAGCTTAAGCCTCTCCTCATATGAGCAGTTCTTC
NA	TRBJ2-3	TRBD1	TRBV6-6	CASSSGQGVTDTQYF	TGTGCCAGCAGTTCGGGACAGGGAGTAACAGATACGCAGTATTTT
NA	TRBJ2-7	TRBD1	TRBV19	CASSPGQGAYEQYF	TGTGCCAGTAGCCCGGGACAGGGAGCCTACGAGCAGTACTTC
few	TRBJ2-1	TRBD2	TRBV11-2	CASSSTSGTRNEQFF	TGTGCCAGCAGCTCGACTAGCGGGACTAGGAATGAGCAGTTCTTC
NA	TRBJ2-3	NA	TRBV2	CASRASTDTQYF	TGTGCCAGCAGAGCATCCACAGATACGCAGTATTTT
few	TRBJ1-4	TRBD1	TRBV5-1	CASSLGTGVNEKLFF	TGCGCCAGCAGCTTGGGGACAGGGGTAAATGAAAAACTGTTTTTT
NA	TRBJ2-5	TRBD2	TRBV19	CATSRGLAGAETQYF	TGTGCCACCTCCCGCGGGCTAGCGGGAGCAGAGACCCAGTACTTC
NA	TRBJ2-2	TRBD1	TRBV24-1	CAVGGAGYTGELFF	TGTGCCGTAGGGGGCGCAGGGTACACCGGGGAGCTGTTTTTT
once	TRBJ1-1	NA	TRBV10-2	CASSQFLNTEAFF	TGCGCCAGCAGCCAGTTCCTGAACACTGAAGCTTTCTTT
NA	TRBJ2-7	TRBD1	TRBV7-2	CASSSSGTAFYEQYF	TGTGCCAGCAGCTCATCCGGGACAGCTTTCTACGAGCAGTACTTC
NA	TRBJ1-6	NA	TRBV5-1	CASSPTGPSNSPLHF	TGCGCCAGCAGCCCCACAGGTCCTTCTAATTCACCCCTCCACTTT
NA	TRBJ2-3	TRBD2	TRBV19	CASISRPGGPDTQYF	TGTGCCAGTATCAGTCGTCCGGGGGGGCCCGATACGCAGTATTTT
NA	TRBJ1-1	NA	TRBV7-8	CASSLVWGDTEAFF	TGTGCCAGCAGCTTAGTTTGGGGAGACACTGAAGCTTTCTTT
NA	TRBJ1-2	TRBD1	TRBV5-6	CASSKQGVYGYTF	TGTGCCAGCAGTAAACAGGGGGTCTATGGCTACACCTTC
NA	TRBJ1-2	TRBD1	TRBV7-9	CASSLGGAFGYTF	TGTGCCAGCAGCCTAGGGGGCGCCTTTGGCTACACCTTC
NA	TRBJ1-4	TRBD1	TRBV2	CAGSGPGQKNEKLFF	TGTGCCGGTTCTGGACCGGGACAGAAAAATGAAAAACTGTTTTTT
NA	TRBJ1-2	NA	TRBV9	CASSDPGHSYGYTF	TGTGCCAGCAGCGACCCGGGACATTCTTATGGCTACACCTTC
few	TRBJ1-5	NA	TRBV12-3/TRBV12-4	CASRTGYQPQHF	TGTGCCAGCAGGACAGGATATCAGCCCCAGCATTTT
NA	TRBJ1-4	NA	TRBV7-2	CASSLRDTDYEKLFF	TGTGCCAGCAGCCTCCGGGATACTGACTATGAAAAACTGTTTTTT
NA	TRBJ1-2	NA	TRBV9	CASSVAAGQHYGYTF	TGTGCCAGCAGCGTAGCGGCAGGGCAACACTATGGCTACACCTTC
NA	TRBJ2-1	TRBD2	TRBV4-3	CASSQGALSSGNEQFF	TGCGCCAGCAGCCAGGGAGCCTTGTCTAGCGGCAATGAGCAGTTCTTC
NA	TRBJ1-6	NA	TRBV28	CASSSRLRSPLHF	TGTGCCAGCAGTTCTCGACTGAGGTCACCCCTCCACTTT
NA	TRBJ2-1	NA	TRBV27	CASSPGRGNNEQFF	TGTGCCAGCAGTCCCGGACGGGGAAACAATGAGCAGTTCTTC
NA	TRBJ2-2	TRBD1	TRBV2	CATLRPGTGGTGELFF	TGTGCCACTCTAAGACCCGGGACAGGGGGTACCGGGGAGCTGTTTTTT
NA	TRBJ1-1	TRBD1	TRBV5-6	CASSRPDRGLGAFF	TGTGCCAGCAGCAGACCGGACAGGGGGCTTGGAGCTTTCTTT
NA	TRBJ2-7	NA	TRBV2	CASRGGGYEQYF	TGTGCCAGCAGGGGAGGAGGGTACGAGCAGTACTTC
NA	TRBJ1-5	NA	TRBV7-9	CASTTQSQPQHF	TGTGCCAGCACCACCCAATCTCAGCCCCAGCATTTT
NA	TRBJ2-7	TRBD1	TRBV10-1	CASSEYPGTGYEQYF	TGCGCCAGCAGTGAGTATCCCGGGACAGGGTACGAGCAGTACTTC
NA	TRBJ1-1	TRBD1	TRBV4-3	CASSQGSTGRTEAFF	TGCGCCAGCAGCCAAGGATCGACAGGGCGGACTGAAGCTTTCTTT
NA	TRBJ1-5	NA	TRBV7-9	CASSLAQFQPQHF	TGTGCCAGCAGCTTAGCACAGTTTCAGCCCCAGCATTTT
NA	TRBJ2-3	TRBD1	TRBV7-2	CASSLKQGASDTQYF	TGTGCCAGCAGCTTAAAACAGGGGGCGTCGGATACGCAGTATTTT
once	TRBJ2-7	TRBD1	TRBV28	CASSLWGQGAPEQYF	TGTGCCAGCAGTTTATGGGGACAGGGGGCCCCCGAGCAGTACTTC
NA	TRBJ1-4	NA	TRBV22-1	CPGSARPGRQTNEKLFF	TGTCCTGGGAGCGCACGTCCGGGGAGACAAACTAATGAAAAACTGTTTTTT
once	TRBJ1-3	TRBD1	TRBV19	CASSPTGAGNTIYF	TGTGCCAGTAGTCCGACAGGGGCCGGAAACACCATATATTTT
NA	TRBJ2-7	NA	TRBV7-8	CASSQPRYEQYF	TGTGCCAGCAGCCAACCACGGTACGAGCAGTACTTC
NA	TRBJ1-5	NA	TRBV28	CASSQTGTSNQPQHF	TGTGCCAGCAGTCAGACAGGAACGAGCAATCAGCCCCAGCATTTT
once	TRBJ1-2	TRBD1	TRBV7-2	CASSWGQALYGYTF	TGTGCCAGCAGCTGGGGACAGGCCCTCTATGGCTACACCTTC
NA	TRBJ1-5	NA	TRBV20-1	CSASSRAGQPQHF	TGCAGTGCTAGTTCCAGGGCCGGCCAGCCCCAGCATTTT
NA	TRBJ1-1	NA	TRBV5-6	CASSLGGRNTEAFF	TGTGCCAGCAGCTTGGGAGGTAGGAACACTGAAGCTTTCTTT
NA	TRBJ1-3	NA	TRBV5-4	CASSLFTGSSGNTIYF	TGTGCCAGCAGCTTGTTCACAGGGAGCTCTGGAAACACCATATATTTT
NA	TRBJ2-3	NA	TRBV7-9	CASSLQGRATQYF	TGTGCCAGCAGCTTACAGGGGAGGGCTACGCAGTATTTT
NA	TRBJ2-7	NA	TRBV5-8	CASSITGTKSGEQYF	TGTGCCAGCAGCATAACCGGGACCAAAAGCGGGGAGCAGTACTTC
NA	TRBJ1-2	TRBD1	TRBV18	CASSTGGTGANYGYTF	TGTGCCAGCTCCACTGGGGGGACAGGAGCTAACTATGGCTACACCTTC
NA	TRBJ1-5	NA	TRBV18	CASSERQDQQPQHF	TGTGCCAGCTCCGAGAGACAGGATCAGCAGCCCCAGCATTTT
NA	TRBJ2-4	NA	TRBV20-1	CSAHRQNIQYF	TGCAGCGCACATAGACAGAACATTCAGTACTTC
NA	TRBJ1-3	TRBD1	TRBV5-1	CASSPGTVGNTIYF	TGCGCCAGCAGCCCGGGGACAGTTGGAAACACCATATATTTT